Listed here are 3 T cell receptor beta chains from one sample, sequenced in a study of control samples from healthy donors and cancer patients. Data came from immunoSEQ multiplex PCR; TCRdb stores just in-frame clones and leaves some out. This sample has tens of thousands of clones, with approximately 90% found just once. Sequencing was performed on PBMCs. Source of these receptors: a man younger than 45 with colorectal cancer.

The CDR3 region has the DNA TGTGCCAGCAGCCCAGACAATAAGCCCTTGAACACTGAAGCTTTCTTT. Translating it yields CASSPDNKPLNTEAFF. This chain joins TRBV11-2 and TRBJ1-1; D gene ambiguous. Per the germline V gene, CDR1 is SGHAT and CDR2 is FQNNGV. The ends were cut back, 5 bases at V and 0 bases at J, with 16 bases in the middle. The CDR3 runs to 16 residues.

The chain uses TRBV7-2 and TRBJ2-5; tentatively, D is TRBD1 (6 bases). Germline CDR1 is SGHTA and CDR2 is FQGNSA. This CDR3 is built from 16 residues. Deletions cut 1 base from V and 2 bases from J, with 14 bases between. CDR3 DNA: TGTGCCAGCAGCTTAGGGACAGCCCGTCGTCAAGAGACCCAGTACTTC. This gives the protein CASSLGTARRQETQYF.

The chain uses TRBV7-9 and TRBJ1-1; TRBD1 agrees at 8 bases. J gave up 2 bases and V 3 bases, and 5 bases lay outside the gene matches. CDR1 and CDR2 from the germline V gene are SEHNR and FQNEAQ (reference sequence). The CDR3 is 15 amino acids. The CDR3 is CASSFQTGENTEAFF. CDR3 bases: TGTGCCAGCAGCTTCCAGACAGGGGAAAACACTGAAGCTTTCTTT.